The source of this T cell receptor (beta chain) is a study of siplizumab effects on memory and regulatory T cells. Germline V CDR1 and CDR2: MGHRA, YSYEKL. The CDR3 sequence is 17 residues long. V was shortened by 2 bases and J by 2 bases, with 16 bases between the two germline ends. Here immunoSEQ multiplex PCR was the method, and the copy in TCRdb shows in-frame clones only, minus some. Of tens of thousands of clones detected, about nine tenths appear once; the ten largest clones hold 1.5% to 1.7%. Sequenced input: Tregs sorted from blood. This TCR was sampled from a human donor in good health. This rearrangement joins TRBV4-1 to TRBJ1-3; no firm D call. The CDR3 DNA sequence: TGCGCCAGCAGCCAACCACCCAATGAGGCAACTGGAAACACCATATATTTT. This codes for CASSQPPNEATGNTIYF.